One TCR beta chain is described in this entry. Its antigen is unknown. CDR1 and CDR2 from the germline V gene are MGHDK and SYGVNS. V was cut by 4 bases and J by 8 bases, with 14 bases left in between. This CDR3 has 13 amino acids. Produced via immunoSEQ multiplex PCR; TCRdb's table is partial and in-frame only. This table has roughly 30,000 clones, 87% appearing once. These data come from a study of multiple sclerosis patients with progressive multifocal leukoencephalopathy. Time point here: time of PML onset. The T3 samples were drawn when PML began. Study-wide results and caveats: PML-onset expanded TRB clones were detectable before and during natalizumab therapy.

This receptor was identified in a woman aged 40 to 50 with progressive multifocal leukoencephalopathy. The chain is built from TRBV25-1 and TRBJ1-2; tentatively, D is TRBD1 (5 bases). Sequencing was performed on PBMCs, taken from a patient treated with natalizumab. The CDR3 here is CASSAPGPGGYTF. The CDR3 DNA reads TGTGCCAGCAGTGCTCCCGGGCCAGGGGGCTACACCTTC.